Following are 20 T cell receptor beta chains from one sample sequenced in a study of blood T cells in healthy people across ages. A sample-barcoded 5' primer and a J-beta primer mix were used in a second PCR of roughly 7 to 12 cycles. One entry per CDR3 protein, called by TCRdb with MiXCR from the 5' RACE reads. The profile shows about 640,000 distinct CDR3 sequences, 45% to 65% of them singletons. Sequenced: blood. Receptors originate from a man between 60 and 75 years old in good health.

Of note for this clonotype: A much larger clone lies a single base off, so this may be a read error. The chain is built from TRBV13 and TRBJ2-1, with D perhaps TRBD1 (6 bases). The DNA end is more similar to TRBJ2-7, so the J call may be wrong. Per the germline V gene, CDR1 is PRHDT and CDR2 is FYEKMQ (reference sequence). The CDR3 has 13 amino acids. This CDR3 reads CASSPPQGNEQYF. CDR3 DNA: TGTGCCAGCAGCCCACCACAGGGCAATGAGCAGTACTTC.

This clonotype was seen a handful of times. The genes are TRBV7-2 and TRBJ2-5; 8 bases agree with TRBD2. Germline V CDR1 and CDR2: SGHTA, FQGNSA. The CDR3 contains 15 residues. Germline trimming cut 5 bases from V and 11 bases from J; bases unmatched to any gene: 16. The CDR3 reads CASSPYGGGVNEQYF. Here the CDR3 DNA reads TGTGCCAGCAGCCCCTACGGGGGGGGAGTCAATGAGCAGTACTTC.

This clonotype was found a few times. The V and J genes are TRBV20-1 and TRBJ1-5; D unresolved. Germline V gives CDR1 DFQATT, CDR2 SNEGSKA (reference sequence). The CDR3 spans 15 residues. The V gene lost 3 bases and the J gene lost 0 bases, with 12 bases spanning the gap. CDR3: CSASRGLYSNQPQHF. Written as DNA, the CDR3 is TGCAGTGCTAGCCGTGGGTTATATAGCAATCAGCCCCAGCATTTT.

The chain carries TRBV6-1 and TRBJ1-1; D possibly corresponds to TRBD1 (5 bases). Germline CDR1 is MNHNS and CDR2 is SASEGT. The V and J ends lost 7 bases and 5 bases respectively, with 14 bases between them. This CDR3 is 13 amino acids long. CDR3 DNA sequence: TGTGCCAGCATTGGAGGGGCAGGGACTGAAGCTTTCTTT. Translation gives CASIGGAGTEAFF.

The CDR3: CSVEEGHNEQFF. CDR3 in DNA: TGCAGCGTTGAAGAGGGGCACAATGAGCAGTTCTTC. This chain joins TRBV29-1 and TRBJ2-1, with D perhaps TRBD1 (5 bases). Trimming stripped 0 bases from V and 5 bases from J, with 5 bases between. The CDR3 is 12 amino acids. Germline values: CDR1 SQVTM, CDR2 ANQGSEA.

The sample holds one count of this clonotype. This CDR3 reads CASSQFRQGTYEQYF. The CDR3 DNA reads as TGCGCCAGCAGCCAGTTCAGACAGGGGACCTACGAGCAGTACTTC. This sequence joins TRBV4-1 and TRBJ2-7; 8 bases map to TRBD1. CDR1 is MGHRA and CDR2 is YSYEKL in the germline V gene. V gave up 3 bases and J gave up 2 bases; unmatched junction bases: 6. The CDR3 is 15 residues long.

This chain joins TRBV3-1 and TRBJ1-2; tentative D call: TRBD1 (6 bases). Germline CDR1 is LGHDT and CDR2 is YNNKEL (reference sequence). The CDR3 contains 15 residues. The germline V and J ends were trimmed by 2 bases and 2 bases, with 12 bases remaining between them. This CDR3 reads CASSQTGTRNYGYTF. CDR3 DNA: TGTGCCAGCAGCCAAACCGGGACAAGAAACTATGGCTACACCTTC.

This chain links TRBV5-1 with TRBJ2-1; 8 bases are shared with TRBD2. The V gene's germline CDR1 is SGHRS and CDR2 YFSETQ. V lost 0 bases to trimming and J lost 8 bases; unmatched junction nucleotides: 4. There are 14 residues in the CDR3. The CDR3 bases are TGCGCCAGCAGCTTGGAGGGCGGGGGGTATGAGCAGTTCTTC. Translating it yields CASSLEGGGYEQFF.

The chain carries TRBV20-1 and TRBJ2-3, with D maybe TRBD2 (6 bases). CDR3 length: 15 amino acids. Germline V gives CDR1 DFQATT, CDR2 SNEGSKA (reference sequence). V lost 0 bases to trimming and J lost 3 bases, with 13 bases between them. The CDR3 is CSARDSGVLTDTQYF. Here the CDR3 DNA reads TGCAGTGCTAGAGATAGCGGTGTGTTGACAGATACGCAGTATTTT.

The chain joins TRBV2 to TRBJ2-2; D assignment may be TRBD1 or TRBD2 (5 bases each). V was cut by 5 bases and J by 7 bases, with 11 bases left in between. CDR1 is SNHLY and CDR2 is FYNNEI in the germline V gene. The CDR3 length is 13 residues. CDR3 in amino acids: CASSSMRGGELFF. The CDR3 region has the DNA TGTGCCAGCAGTTCGATGAGGGGCGGGGAGCTGTTTTTT.

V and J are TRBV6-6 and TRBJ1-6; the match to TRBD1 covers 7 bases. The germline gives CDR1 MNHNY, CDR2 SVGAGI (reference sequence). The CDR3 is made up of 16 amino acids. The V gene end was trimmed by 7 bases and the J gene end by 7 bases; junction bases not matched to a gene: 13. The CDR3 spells CASNDRAQEGNSPLHF. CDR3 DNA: TGTGCCAGCAATGACAGGGCCCAGGAGGGAAATTCACCCCTCCACTTT.

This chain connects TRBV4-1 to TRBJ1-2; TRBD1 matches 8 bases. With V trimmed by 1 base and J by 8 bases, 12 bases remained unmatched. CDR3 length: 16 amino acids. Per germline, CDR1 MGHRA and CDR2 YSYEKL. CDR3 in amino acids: CASSQGPGQDASGYTF. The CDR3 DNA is TGCGCCAGCAGCCAAGGGCCGGGACAGGACGCTTCCGGCTACACCTTC.

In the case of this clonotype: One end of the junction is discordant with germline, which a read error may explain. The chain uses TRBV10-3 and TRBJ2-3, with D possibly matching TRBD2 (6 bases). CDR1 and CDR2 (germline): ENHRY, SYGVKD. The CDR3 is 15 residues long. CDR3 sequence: CAISEPGGNTDTQYF. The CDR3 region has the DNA TGTGCCATCAGTGAGCCCGGGGGAAACACAGATACACAGTATTTT.

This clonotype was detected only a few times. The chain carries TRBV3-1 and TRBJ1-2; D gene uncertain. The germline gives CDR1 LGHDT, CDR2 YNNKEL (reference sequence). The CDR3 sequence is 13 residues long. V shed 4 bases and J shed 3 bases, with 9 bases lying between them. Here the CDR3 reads CASSPRTDYGYTF. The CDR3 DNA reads TGTGCCAGCAGCCCCCGGACGGACTATGGCTACACCTTC. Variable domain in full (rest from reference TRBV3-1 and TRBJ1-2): DTAVSQTPKYLVTQMGNDKSIKCEQNLGHDTMYWYKQDSKKFLKIMFSYNNKELIINETVPNRFSPKSPDKAHLNLHINSLELGDSAVYFCASSPRTDYGYTFGSGTRLTVV.

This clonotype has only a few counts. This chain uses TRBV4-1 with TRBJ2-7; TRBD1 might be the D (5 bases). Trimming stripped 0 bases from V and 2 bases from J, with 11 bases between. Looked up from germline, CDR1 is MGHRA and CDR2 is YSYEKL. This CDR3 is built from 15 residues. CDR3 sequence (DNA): TGCGCCAGCAGCCAAGATCTCGGCAGGGCCTACGAGCAGTACTTC. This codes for CASSQDLGRAYEQYF.

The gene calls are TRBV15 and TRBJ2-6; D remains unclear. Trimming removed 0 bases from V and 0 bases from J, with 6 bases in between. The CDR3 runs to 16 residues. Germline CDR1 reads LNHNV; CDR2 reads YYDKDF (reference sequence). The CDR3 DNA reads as TGTGCCACCAGCAGAGACGCAATCTCTGGGGCCAACGTCCTGACTTTC. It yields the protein CATSRDAISGANVLTF.

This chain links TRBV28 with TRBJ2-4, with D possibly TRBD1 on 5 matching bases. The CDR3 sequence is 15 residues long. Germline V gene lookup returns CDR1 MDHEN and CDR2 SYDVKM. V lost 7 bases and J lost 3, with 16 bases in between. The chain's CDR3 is CASTPSGHRKNIQYF. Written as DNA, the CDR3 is TGTGCCAGCACCCCCTCCGGACACCGCAAAAACATTCAGTACTTC.

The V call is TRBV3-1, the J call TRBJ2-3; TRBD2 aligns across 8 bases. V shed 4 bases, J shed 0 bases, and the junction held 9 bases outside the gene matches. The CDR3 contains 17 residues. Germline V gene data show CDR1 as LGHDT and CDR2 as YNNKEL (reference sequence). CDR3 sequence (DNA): TGTGCCAGCAGCCCGACTAGCGAGGGGCCCAGCACAGATACGCAGTATTTT. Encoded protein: CASSPTSEGPSTDTQYF.

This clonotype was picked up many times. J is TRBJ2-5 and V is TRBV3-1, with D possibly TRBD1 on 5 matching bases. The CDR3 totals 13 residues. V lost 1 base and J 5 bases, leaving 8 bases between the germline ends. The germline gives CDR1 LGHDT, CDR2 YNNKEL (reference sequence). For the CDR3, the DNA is TGTGCCAGCAGCCAAGCCGGACACGAGACCCAGTACTTC. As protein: CASSQAGHETQYF.

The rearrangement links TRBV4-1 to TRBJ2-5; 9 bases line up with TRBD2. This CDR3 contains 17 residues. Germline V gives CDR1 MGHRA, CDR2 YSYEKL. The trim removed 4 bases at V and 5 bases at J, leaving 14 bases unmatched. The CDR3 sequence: CASSRLAGASVMETQYF. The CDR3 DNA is TGCGCCAGCAGCCGGTTAGCGGGGGCGTCAGTTATGGAGACCCAGTACTTC.